This TCR beta chain originates from a study of T-cell reconstitution after alpha-beta-depleted transplantation in children. Study findings and constraints: In patients about two months after transplant, alpha-beta T cells reportedly arose from several hundred expanded graft clones. Diversity of TCRbeta at day 60 was high in some patients, arising from surviving recipient T cells and thymic progenitors. T cells produced anew were the main source of T-cell counts and diversity one year after transplant.

Concerning this clonotype itself: Its antigen remains unidentified.

The CDR3 covers 13 residues. CDR1 and CDR2 from the germline V gene are SGHTA and FQGNSA. Trimming took 4 bases from V and 9 from J, leaving 10 bases between them. Preparing the TCRbeta library involved the use of unique molecular identifiers. MiXCR was run by TCRdb on the PCR reads, yielding one entry per CDR3 protein. The sample records about 610,000 distinct CDR3 sequences, over 20% being singletons. This receptor was taken from a boy younger than two with Wiskott-Aldrich syndrome, due to receive a stem cell transplant. Here the sequenced sample was PBMCs, taken before TCRalphabeta/CD19-depleted stem cell transplant. The gene calls are TRBV7-2 and TRBJ1-6; TRBD1 might be the D (5 bases). CDR3 region: CASSYPGGSPLHF. CDR3 in DNA: TGTGCCAGCAGCTACCCCGGGGGTTCACCCCTCCACTTT.